The 28 T cell receptor beta chains reported below all come from one sample, sequenced in a study of CD8+ T cells in alopecia areata. Investigators isolated RNA and reverse transcribed it into cDNA to act as the sequencing template. Clones were read by immunoSEQ multiplex PCR, and TCRdb kept only the in-frame ones, dropping some. The data hold about 200,000 clones, with 35% to 45% observed a single time. The treatment is: oral pan-JAK inhibitor, 5-10 mg twice daily. Specimen: CD4+ T cells sorted from blood, collected at approximately week 30, from a patient treated with tofacitinib. These receptor sequences come from a human donor with alopecia areata.

V and J are TRBV9 and TRBJ1-1, with D perhaps TRBD1 (6 bases). In germline, CDR1 is SGDLS, CDR2 YYNGEE. There are 16 residues in the CDR3. The ends were cut back, 1 base at V and 4 bases at J, with 17 bases in the middle. CDR3 residues: CASSVHLGAGVTEAFF. The CDR3 nucleotides are TGTGCCAGCAGCGTACATCTGGGGGCAGGGGTCACTGAAGCTTTCTTT.

The rearrangement joins TRBV9 to TRBJ2-1; no clear D gene. V was cut by 2 bases and J by 5 bases, with 11 bases left in between. CDR1 and CDR2 (germline): SGDLS, YYNGEE. The CDR3 spans 14 residues. The CDR3: CASSVSSVDNEQFF. CDR3 sequence (DNA): TGTGCCAGCAGCGTCTCGAGCGTTGACAATGAGCAGTTCTTC. The full variable domain, rest sourced from reference TRBV9 and TRBJ2-1, is DSGVTQTPKHLITATGQRVTLRCSPRSGDLSVYWYQQSLDQGLQFLIQYYNGEERAKGNILERFSAQQFPDLHSELNLSSLELGDSALYFCASSVSSVDNEQFFGPGTRLTVL.

This clone appeared a few times. This rearrangement joins TRBV15 to TRBJ2-1, with 9 bases identical to TRBD2. Germline trimming cut 1 base from V and 5 bases from J; bases unmatched to any gene: 3. CDR1 is LNHNV and CDR2 is YYDKDF in the germline V gene (reference sequence). The CDR3 consists of 15 residues. The CDR3 nucleotides are TGTGCCACCAGCAGAGCCGGGACTAGCAACAATGAGCAGTTCTTC. It translates to CATSRAGTSNNEQFF.

The V gene is TRBV7-2, the J gene TRBJ2-7; D gene uncertain. Trimming stripped 8 bases from V and 4 bases from J, with 9 bases between. Germline V lookup: CDR1 SGHTA, CDR2 FQGNSA. The CDR3 is 11 amino acids. For the CDR3, the DNA is TGTGCCAGCGCTGCCGGGTACGAGCAGTACTTC. It translates to CASAAGYEQYF. Combining the CDR3 with reference TRBV7-2 and TRBJ2-7 gives the whole variable domain GAGVSQSPSNKVTEKGKDVELRCDPISGHTALYWYRQSLGQGLEFLIYFQGNSAPDKSGLPSDRFSAERTGGSVSTLTIQRTQQEDSAVYLCASAAGYEQYFGPGTRLTVT.

The V and J genes are TRBV5-4 and TRBJ2-1; either TRBD1 or TRBD2 may fit D (5 bases each). The germline CDR1 and CDR2 sequences are SGHNT and YYREEE (reference sequence). V was clipped by 4 bases and J by 10 bases, with 21 bases between them. The CDR3 is 15 residues long. CDR3 nucleotide sequence: TGTGCCAGCAGCACCGCAGGGACGGGCTCCGCAGAGCAGTTCTTC. Translating it yields CASSTAGTGSAEQFF.

This clone occurred a few times. This chain uses TRBV6-6 with TRBJ1-2; 9 bases match TRBD1. The CDR3 contains 14 residues. J gave up 8 bases and V 6 bases, and 10 bases lay outside the gene matches. CDR1 and CDR2 (germline): MNHNY, SVGAGI (reference sequence). The CDR3 DNA reads TGTGCCAGCAGCACAACAGGGGGCGATTCGGGCTACACCTTC. It specifies CASSTTGGDSGYTF.

V is TRBV2 and J is TRBJ2-7; D unresolved. Germline CDR1 is SNHLY and CDR2 is FYNNEI. CDR3 length: 11 residues. V lost 6 bases to trimming and J lost 7 bases, with 10 bases between them. DNA of the CDR3: TGTGCCAGCAGCGATCAATTAGAGCAGTACTTC. Residues: CASSDQLEQYF.

This clone has only a few counts. The rearrangement uses TRBV7-9 and TRBJ1-4, with D perhaps TRBD1 (5 bases). Trimming took 1 base from V and 3 from J, leaving 9 bases between them. This CDR3 has 15 amino acids. From germline, CDR1 is SEHNR and CDR2 FQNEAQ (reference sequence). The CDR3 loop reads CASSLGRGSNEKLFF. The CDR3 DNA sequence: TGTGCCAGCAGCTTAGGGAGGGGATCTAATGAAAAACTGTTTTTT.

The V and J genes are TRBV28 and TRBJ1-2, with D possibly being TRBD1 (6 bases). Trimming left V 7 bases short and J 8 bases short, with 17 bases between. Germline-derived CDR1 and CDR2 are MDHEN and SYDVKM. CDR3 length: 13 amino acids. The DNA for the CDR3 is TGTGCCAGCACCCTCCGGGACATGAGGGGCTACACCTTC. Translated: CASTLRDMRGYTF.

The chain is built from TRBV5-1 and TRBJ1-4, with D perhaps matching TRBD1 (6 bases). V was cut by 7 bases and J by 1 base, with 14 bases left in between. The germline V gene has CDR1 SGHRS and CDR2 YFSETQ. This CDR3 spans 15 amino acids. The CDR3 sequence: CASADSRGTNEKLFF. The CDR3 DNA follows: TGCGCCAGCGCGGACAGTAGGGGAACTAATGAAAAACTGTTTTTT.

The rearrangement uses TRBV5-1 and TRBJ2-3, with 10 bases aligning to TRBD2. Germline lookup yields CDR1 SGHRS and CDR2 YFSETQ. The CDR3 has 15 residues. V was pared by 3 bases and J by 1 base, with 2 bases of the junction left unmatched. CDR3 sequence (DNA): TGCGCCAGCAGCTCCGGGACTAGCGGCACAGATACGCAGTATTTT. This translates into CASSSGTSGTDTQYF. Full variable domain (outside the CDR3, taken from reference TRBV5-1 and TRBJ2-3): KAGVTQTPRYLIKTRGQQVTLSCSPISGHRSVSWYQQTPGQGLQFLFEYFSETQRNKGNFPGRFSGRQFSNSRSEMNVSTLELGDSALYLCASSSGTSGTDTQYFGPGTRLTVL.

This clone was counted a few times. The chain has TRBV4-1 and TRBJ2-1, with D maybe TRBD2 (5 bases). CDR1 and CDR2 from the germline V gene are MGHRA and YSYEKL. V was shortened by 5 bases and J by 0 bases, with 11 bases between the two germline ends. The CDR3 extends over 15 amino acids. CDR3 sequence (DNA): TGCGCCAGCAGCGTCCGGGAAAGCTCCTACAATGAGCAGTTCTTC. Translated, it gives CASSVRESSYNEQFF.

The chain recombines TRBV5-6 with TRBJ1-5; 7 positions agree with TRBD1. CDR3 length equals 14 residues. The junction had 7 bases not matched to a gene; V was cut back by 3 bases and J by 7 bases. In germline, CDR1 is SGHDT, CDR2 YYEEEE. The CDR3 protein is CASSSRGSGQPQHF. The CDR3 DNA reads as TGTGCCAGCAGCTCCAGGGGGTCCGGGCAGCCCCAGCATTTT.

This rearrangement joins TRBV7-2 to TRBJ1-2; D is perhaps TRBD1 (6 bases). The CDR3 loop spans 14 amino acids. The germline V and J ends were trimmed by 5 bases and 1 base, with 11 bases remaining between them. The germline CDR1 and CDR2 sequences are SGHTA and FQGNSA. DNA of the CDR3: TGTGCCAGCAGCCGAAAGGGGGTTAACTATGGCTACACCTTC. It specifies CASSRKGVNYGYTF.

The V gene is TRBV6-5, the J gene TRBJ1-2; 7 bases agree with TRBD1. From germline, CDR1 is MNHEY and CDR2 SVGAGI. The trim removed 5 bases at V and 7 bases at J, leaving 10 bases unmatched. CDR3 length: 14 amino acids. The DNA of the CDR3 is TGTGCCAGCAGTCCCAGTAGACAGGGACGTGGCTACACCTTC. This translates into CASSPSRQGRGYTF.

In its sample, this clone was seen a few times. The CDR3 region is CASSPIYREHNEQFF. CDR3 DNA sequence: TGCGCCAGCAGCCCTATATACCGGGAACACAATGAGCAGTTCTTC. The chain couples TRBV4-1 to TRBJ2-1; D might be TRBD2 (5 bases). With 4 bases removed from V and 5 bases from J, the gap between germline ends came to 15 bases. From germline, CDR1 is MGHRA and CDR2 YSYEKL. CDR3 size: 15 residues.

CDR3 in DNA: TGCAGCGTTGAGAGGGGCCGCGAGCAGTACTTC. Encoded protein: CSVERGREQYF. This rearrangement joins TRBV29-1 to TRBJ2-7; TRBD1 or TRBD2 may be the D gene (5 bases each). This CDR3 has 11 residues. The germline V gene has CDR1 SQVTM and CDR2 ANQGSEA. V dropped 3 bases and J dropped 6 bases, with 9 bases sitting between them.

The chain combines TRBV30 with TRBJ2-1; D is unresolved. Trimming removed 4 bases at V and 0 bases at J, with 13 bases between. The CDR3 is 15 amino acids. Germline-derived CDR1 and CDR2 are GTSNPN and SVGIG (reference sequence). The CDR3 coding sequence is TGTGCCTGGACCCCCCTCTCGCACTCCTACAATGAGCAGTTCTTC. Translation: CAWTPLSHSYNEQFF.

In its sample, this clone was seen a few times. This sequence joins TRBV29-1 and TRBJ2-3; D call uncertain. This CDR3 has 13 amino acids. Trimming removed 2 bases from V and 1 base from J, with 7 bases in between. The germline gives CDR1 SQVTM, CDR2 ANQGSEA. CDR3 DNA sequence: TGCAGCGTTGAACGGCAGGGCACAGATACGCAGTATTTT. Protein sequence: CSVERQGTDTQYF.

The rearrangement joins TRBV27 to TRBJ2-1, with D possibly matching TRBD2 (6 bases). This CDR3 is built from 14 residues. Germline lookup yields CDR1 MNHEY and CDR2 SMNVEV (reference sequence). The V and J ends lost 5 bases and 13 bases respectively, with 21 bases between them. CDR3 in amino acids: CASSNATAGRVQFF. DNA for the CDR3: TGTGCCAGCAGTAACGCGACTGCGGGAAGGGTTCAGTTCTTC.

This chain links TRBV6-1 with TRBJ1-1; 7 positions match TRBD1. Trimming cost V 4 bases and J 4 bases; bases outside gene matches: 9. The CDR3 sequence is 15 residues long. Germline loops: CDR1 MNHNS, CDR2 SASEGT. Here the CDR3 DNA reads TGTGCCAGCAGTGCCCCCAGGGGGGGAGGCACTGAAGCTTTCTTT. Residues: CASSAPRGGGTEAFF.

The rearrangement uses TRBV29-1 and TRBJ2-5; tentatively, D is TRBD2 (5 bases). V was clipped by 5 bases and J by 3 bases, with 10 bases between them. Per germline, CDR1 SQVTM and CDR2 ANQGSEA. CDR3 length: 12 residues. CDR3 sequence reads: CSVTEGEETQYF. DNA of the CDR3: TGCAGCGTTACTGAGGGAGAAGAGACCCAGTACTTC.

The chain joins TRBV6-5 to TRBJ1-2, with D maybe TRBD1 (5 bases). CDR1 MNHEY and CDR2 SVGAGI come from the germline V gene. This CDR3 has 16 amino acids. With 4 bases removed from V and 8 bases from J, the gap between germline ends came to 23 bases. The CDR3 DNA reads as TGTGCCAGCAGTTCGGATGCCCGGGACTCAGGCAGGGGCTACACCTTC. It codes for CASSSDARDSGRGYTF.

CDR3 region: CSARVASEQYF. In DNA, the CDR3 is TGCAGTGCTAGAGTGGCTAGCGAGCAGTACTTC. This rearrangement joins TRBV20-1 to TRBJ2-7; no firm D call. The CDR3 contains 11 residues. The germline gives CDR1 DFQATT, CDR2 SNEGSKA (reference sequence). V was trimmed by 1 base and J by 6 bases, leaving 7 bases between them.

This clone was counted only a few times. At one end, the junction sequence differs from germline, possibly due to a read error. CDR3 amino acids: CASSRDVAYEQYF. As DNA, the CDR3 is TGCGCCAGCAGCCGGGACGTCGCCTATGAGCAGTACTTC. The gene calls are TRBV5-1 and TRBJ2-7; D possibly matches TRBD1 or TRBD2 (5 bases each). The CDR3 is 13 residues long. The V gene's germline CDR1 is SGHRS and CDR2 YFSETQ. Full variable domain (rest looked up from reference TRBV5-1 and TRBJ2-7): KAGVTQTPRYLIKTRGQQVTLSCSPISGHRSVSWYQQTPGQGLQFLFEYFSETQRNKGNFPGRFSGRQFSNSRSEMNVSTLELGDSALYLCASSRDVAYEQYFGPGTRLTVT.

The V call is TRBV30, the J call TRBJ2-2; D is unclear. This CDR3 is 14 amino acids long. V dropped 2 bases and J dropped 3 bases, with 10 bases sitting between them. The germline V gene has CDR1 GTSNPN and CDR2 SVGIG (reference sequence). CDR3 bases: TGTGCCTGGAGTCCTCCACAGCACACCGGGGAGCTGTTTTTT. It is translated as CAWSPPQHTGELFF.

This clone was counted a few times. The rearrangement joins TRBV29-1 to TRBJ1-2; D unclear. Germline V gene data show CDR1 as SQVTM and CDR2 as ANQGSEA. The CDR3 covers 13 residues. V was trimmed by 4 bases and J by 0 bases, leaving 9 bases between them. CDR3 amino acids: CSVVPRPNYGYTF. CDR3 nucleotides: TGCAGCGTTGTCCCAAGACCTAACTATGGCTACACCTTC.

The sample holds a few counts of this clone. The chain joins TRBV14 to TRBJ1-1, with 8 bases fitting TRBD1. The CDR3 totals 14 residues. J lost 1 base, V lost 3 bases, and 1 base had no gene match. The germline V gene encodes CDR1 SGHDN and CDR2 FVKESK. The CDR3 coding sequence is TGTGCCAGCAGCCACGGGACAGGGAACACTGAAGCTTTCTTT. Translated: CASSHGTGNTEAFF.